This T cell receptor (beta chain) was identified in a study of blood T cell repertoires in COVID-19. CDR1 LNHDA and CDR2 SQIVND come from the germline V gene (reference sequence). V was pared by 10 bases and J by 6 bases, with 8 bases of the junction left unmatched. This CDR3 contains 14 residues. Sequencing used immunoSEQ multiplex PCR; TCRdb keeps in-frame clones, though not all of them. This table holds about 210,000 clones, 90% found once. Participants spanned ages about 18 to 100 years and resided in 24 US areas. The TCR sequence derives from a man under 40 who had recovered from COVID-19. The chain recombines TRBV19 with TRBJ1-6; TRBD1 matches 8 bases. The specimen was PBMCs or T cells enriched from blood (not recorded which). In nucleotides, the CDR3 is TGTGCCACCACACAGGGGGGCCGTAATTCACCCCTCCACTTT. Translated, it gives CATTQGGRNSPLHF.